This T cell receptor (beta chain) was documented in a study of cytomegalovirus exposure and HLA in healthy donors. Study-level findings and limits: The classifier reportedly diagnosed cytomegalovirus status with high specificity and sensitivity. Most TCRs appeared rarely, but some public TCRs recurred in many donors.

CDR1 and CDR2 from the germline V gene are MNHEY and SVGAGI. The CDR3 is 14 amino acids. V was clipped by 0 bases and J by 7 bases; unmatched bases: 5. Data came from immunoSEQ multiplex PCR; TCRdb stores just in-frame clones and leaves some out. The sample has roughly 73,000 clones; roughly 94% are singletons. For this clone: Its specificity is unknown.

The TCR sequence derives from a young man in good health and CMV-seropositive. Sequenced sample: PBMCs. The chain has TRBV6-5 and TRBJ2-5, with TRBD2 identical over 7 bases. The CDR3 DNA reads TGTGCCAGCAGTTACTCGGCAGGACTAGGGACCCAGTACTTC. This sequence encodes CASSYSAGLGTQYF.